This T cell receptor (beta chain) was recovered during a study of blood T cell repertoires in COVID-19 (TCRdb year 2020). Background on the whole study: The collaborator samples originated in the United States, Italy and Spain and spanned the acute and convalescent phases of COVID-19. The prospective study material was composed of cDNA or gDNA derived from T cells, B-cell-depleted T cells, or PBMCs. Subjects who had been exposed to COVID-19, were actively infected with it, or had recovered from it provided the deeply sampled blood TCRbeta repertoires that made up the dataset. The repertoires were released in a freely available public database intended as a resource for research on the immune response to SARS-CoV-2. The samples were drawn from two sources: the first 160 participants of the ongoing ImmuneRACE study, and 950 to 1,500 subjects contributed by 6 global collaborators. Nearly every sample came with metadata listing a de-identified subject ID, COVID-19 status, age in years and sex. HLA class I and class II types, where available, came from metadata supplied by the sample provider rather than from assay-based typing.

The collaborating institutions used their own protocols to collect whole blood in K2EDTA tubes. For TCRbeta analysis, collaborators shipped samples as frozen whole blood, isolated PBMCs, or DNA extracted from either of those sample types. As to this clone: Its cognate antigen has yet to be identified. The record has no base qualities; no much larger clone is one base away.

TCRbeta CDR3 regions were amplified from genomic DNA using the immunoSEQ Assay, a bias-controlled multiplex PCR. The study's own analysis went as follows. Within the assay, amplification of reference gene primers was used to estimate how many nucleated cells each sample contained. Sequence reads were collapsed and filtered to measure the absolute abundance of every unique TCRbeta CDR3 rearrangement. For each sample, productive Simpson clonality was calculated as the square root of Simpson's diversity index over productive rearrangements. Here the immuneACCESS table is served through TCRdb, limited to in-frame sequences with V and J called. Missing clones are a known gap in these copies; in checked studies unresolved V genes cover under half, and the rest lacks a known reason. V, J and clone size are taken as reported in that table, and D and trimming were inferred from the DNA itself. Here the sample has roughly 170,000 clones; more than 80% occur a single time. Approximately 7.1% of the sample is taken by the ten largest.

From its cysteine to its phenylalanine, the CDR3 spans 16 amino acids. This entry keeps only the CDR3 DNA: 48 bases, framed from base 1. V is reduced by 2 bases and J by 2 bases, leaving a spacing of 15 bases between them. Taken from the germline V gene (reference sequence), the CDR1 and CDR2 loops are LNHDA and SQIVND. Study-wide conclusions, independent of this receptor: How much clinical and demographic metadata was included differed by source and by participant, and the metadata was provided uncurated.

The specimen was peripheral blood. The rearrangement joined TRBV19 to TRBJ1-2; the D segment could be TRBD1, given 6 matching bases. This sequence was found in a human donor in a cohort sampled during active COVID-19. The DNA sequence is TGTGCCAGTAGTATATCCCCCAGGGGATCGAACTATGGCTACACCTTC. Its translation is CASSISPRGSNYGYTF.